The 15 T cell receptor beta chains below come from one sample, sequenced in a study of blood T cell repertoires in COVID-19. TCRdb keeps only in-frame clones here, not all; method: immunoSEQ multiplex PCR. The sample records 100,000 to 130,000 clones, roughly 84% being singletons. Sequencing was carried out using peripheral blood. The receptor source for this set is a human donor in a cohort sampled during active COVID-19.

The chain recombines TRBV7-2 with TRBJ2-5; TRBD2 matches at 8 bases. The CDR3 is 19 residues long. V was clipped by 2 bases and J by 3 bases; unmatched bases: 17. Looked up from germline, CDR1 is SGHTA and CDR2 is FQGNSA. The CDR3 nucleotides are TGTGCCAGCAGCTTAAGCTCGGGGGGGTTCGGCCCTCGTGAAGAGACCCAGTACTTC. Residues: CASSLSSGGFGPREETQYF.

This CDR3 reads CASSYPGGSTEAFF. The CDR3 nucleotides are TGTGCCAGCAGTTACCCGGGAGGCAGCACTGAAGCTTTCTTT. The chain recombines TRBV6-2 or TRBV6-3 with TRBJ1-1; D gene uncertain. Trimming pared 2 bases from V and 4 bases from J, leaving 11 bases between. This CDR3 comprises 14 residues. Per germline, CDR1 MNHEY and CDR2 SVGEGT.

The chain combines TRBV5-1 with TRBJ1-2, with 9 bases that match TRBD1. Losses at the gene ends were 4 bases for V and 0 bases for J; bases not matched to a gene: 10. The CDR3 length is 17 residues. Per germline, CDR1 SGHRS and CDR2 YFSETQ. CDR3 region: CASSKSGQGPANYGYTF. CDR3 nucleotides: TGCGCCAGCAGCAAATCGGGACAGGGACCCGCTAACTATGGCTACACCTTC.

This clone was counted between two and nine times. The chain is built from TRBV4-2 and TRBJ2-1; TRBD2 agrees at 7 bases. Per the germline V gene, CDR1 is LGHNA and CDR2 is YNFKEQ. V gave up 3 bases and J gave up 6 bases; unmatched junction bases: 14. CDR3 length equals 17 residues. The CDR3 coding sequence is TGTGCCAGCAGCCAGCCATCTGGGGGAGGGCCCATCAATGAGCAGTTCTTC. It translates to CASSQPSGGGPINEQFF.

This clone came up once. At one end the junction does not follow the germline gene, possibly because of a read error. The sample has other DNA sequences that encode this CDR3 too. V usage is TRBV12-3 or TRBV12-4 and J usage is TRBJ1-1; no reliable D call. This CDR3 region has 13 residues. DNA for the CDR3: TGTGCCAGCAGCTTAGGCGGGAACACTGAAGCTTTCTTT. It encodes CASSLGGNTEAFF.

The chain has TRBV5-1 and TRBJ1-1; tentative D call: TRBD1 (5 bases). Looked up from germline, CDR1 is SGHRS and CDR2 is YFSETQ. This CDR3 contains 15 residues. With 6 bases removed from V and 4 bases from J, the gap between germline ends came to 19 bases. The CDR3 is CASTLGGGTITEAFF. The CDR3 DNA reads TGCGCCAGCACCCTGGGCGGGGGGACTATCACTGAAGCTTTCTTT.

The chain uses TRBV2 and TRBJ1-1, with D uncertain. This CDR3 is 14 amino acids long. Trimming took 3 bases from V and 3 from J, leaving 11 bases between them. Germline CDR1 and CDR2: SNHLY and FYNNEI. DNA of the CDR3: TGTGCCAGCAGTGATCGAAGCAGGTACACTGAAGCTTTCTTT. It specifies CASSDRSRYTEAFF. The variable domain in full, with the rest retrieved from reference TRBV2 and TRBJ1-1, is EPEVTQTPSHQVTQMGQEVILRCVPISNHLYFYWYRQILGQKVEFLVSFYNNEISEKSEIFDDQFSVERPDGSNFTLKIRSTKLEDSAMYFCASSDRSRYTEAFFGQGTRLTVV.

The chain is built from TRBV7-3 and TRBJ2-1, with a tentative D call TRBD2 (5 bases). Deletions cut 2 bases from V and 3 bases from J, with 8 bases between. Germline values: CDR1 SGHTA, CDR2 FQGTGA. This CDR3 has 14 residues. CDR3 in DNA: TGTGCCAGCAGCTTAGACGGGAACTACAATGAGCAGTTCTTC. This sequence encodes CASSLDGNYNEQFF.

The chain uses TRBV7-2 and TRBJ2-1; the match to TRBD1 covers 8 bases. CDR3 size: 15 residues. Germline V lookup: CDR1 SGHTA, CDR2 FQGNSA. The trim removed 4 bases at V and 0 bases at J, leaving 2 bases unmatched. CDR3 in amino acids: CASSSGGASYNEQFF. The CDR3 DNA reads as TGTGCCAGCAGCTCAGGGGGCGCCTCCTACAATGAGCAGTTCTTC. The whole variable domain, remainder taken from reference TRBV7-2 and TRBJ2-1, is GAGVSQSPSNKVTEKGKDVELRCDPISGHTALYWYRQSLGQGLEFLIYFQGNSAPDKSGLPSDRFSAERTGGSVSTLTIQRTQQEDSAVYLCASSSGGASYNEQFFGPGTRLTVL.

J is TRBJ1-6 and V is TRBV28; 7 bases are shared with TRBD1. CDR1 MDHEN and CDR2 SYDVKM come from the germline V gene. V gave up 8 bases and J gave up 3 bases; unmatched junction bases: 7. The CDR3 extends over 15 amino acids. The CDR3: CASGTQGLYNSPLHF. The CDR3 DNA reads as TGTGCCAGCGGGACACAGGGGCTCTATAATTCACCCCTCCACTTT.

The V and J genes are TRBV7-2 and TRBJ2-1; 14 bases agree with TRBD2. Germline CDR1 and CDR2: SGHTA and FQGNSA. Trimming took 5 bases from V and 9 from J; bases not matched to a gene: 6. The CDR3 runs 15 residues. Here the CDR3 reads CASSPGTSGRGEQFF. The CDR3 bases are TGTGCCAGCAGCCCGGGGACTAGCGGGAGAGGTGAGCAGTTCTTC.

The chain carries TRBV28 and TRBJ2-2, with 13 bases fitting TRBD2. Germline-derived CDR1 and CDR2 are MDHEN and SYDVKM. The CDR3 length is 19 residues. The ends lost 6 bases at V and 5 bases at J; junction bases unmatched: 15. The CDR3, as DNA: TGTGCCAGCAGCACTCTACCCCCTGGACTAGCGGGAGCGACCGGGGAGCTGTTTTTT. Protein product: CASSTLPPGLAGATGELFF.

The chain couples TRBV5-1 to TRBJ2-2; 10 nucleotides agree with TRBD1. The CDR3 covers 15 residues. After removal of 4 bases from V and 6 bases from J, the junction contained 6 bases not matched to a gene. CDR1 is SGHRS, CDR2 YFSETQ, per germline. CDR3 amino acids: CASSQGQGQAGELFF. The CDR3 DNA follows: TGCGCCAGCAGCCAGGGACAGGGGCAGGCCGGGGAGCTGTTTTTT.

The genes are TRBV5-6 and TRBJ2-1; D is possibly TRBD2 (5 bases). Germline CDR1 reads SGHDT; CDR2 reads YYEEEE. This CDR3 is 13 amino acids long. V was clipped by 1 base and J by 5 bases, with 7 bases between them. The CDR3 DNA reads TGTGCCAGCAGCTTGCGAGGGAACAATGAGCAGTTCTTC. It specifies CASSLRGNNEQFF.

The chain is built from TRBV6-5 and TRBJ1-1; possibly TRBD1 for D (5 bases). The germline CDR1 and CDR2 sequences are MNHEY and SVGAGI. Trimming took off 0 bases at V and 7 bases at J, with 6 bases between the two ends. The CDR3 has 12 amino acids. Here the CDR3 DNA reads TGTGCCAGCAGTTACTCGGGGGGTGAAGCTTTCTTT. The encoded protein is CASSYSGGEAFF.